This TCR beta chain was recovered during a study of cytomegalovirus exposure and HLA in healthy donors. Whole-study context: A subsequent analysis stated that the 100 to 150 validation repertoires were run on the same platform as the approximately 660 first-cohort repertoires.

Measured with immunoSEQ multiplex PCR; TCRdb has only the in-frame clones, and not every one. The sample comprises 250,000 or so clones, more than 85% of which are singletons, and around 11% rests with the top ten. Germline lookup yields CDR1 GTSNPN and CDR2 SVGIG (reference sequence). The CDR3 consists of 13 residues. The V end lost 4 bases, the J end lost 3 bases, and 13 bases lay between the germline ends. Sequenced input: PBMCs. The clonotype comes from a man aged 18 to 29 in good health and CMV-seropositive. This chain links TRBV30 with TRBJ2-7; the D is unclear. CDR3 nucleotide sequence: TGTGCCTGGACTCGAGGACCACGCTACGAGCAGTACTTC. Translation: CAWTRGPRYEQYF.